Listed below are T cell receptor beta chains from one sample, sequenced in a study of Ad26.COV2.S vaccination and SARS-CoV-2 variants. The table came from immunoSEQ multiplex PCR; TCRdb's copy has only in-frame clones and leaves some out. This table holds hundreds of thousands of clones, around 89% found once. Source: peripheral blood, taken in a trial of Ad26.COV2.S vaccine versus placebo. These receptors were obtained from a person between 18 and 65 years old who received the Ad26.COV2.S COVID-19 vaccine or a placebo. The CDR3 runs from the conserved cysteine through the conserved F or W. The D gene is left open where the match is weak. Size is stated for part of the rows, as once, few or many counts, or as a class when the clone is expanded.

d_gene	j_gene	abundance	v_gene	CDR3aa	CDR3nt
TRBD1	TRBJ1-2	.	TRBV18	CASSRQGANYGYTF	TGTGCCAGCTCCCGACAGGGGGCTAACTATGGCTACACCTTC
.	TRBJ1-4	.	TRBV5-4	CASSLQSQGNEKLFF	TGTGCCAGCAGCTTACAGTCTCAGGGTAATGAAAAACTGTTTTTT
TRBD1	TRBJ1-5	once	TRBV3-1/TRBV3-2	CASSQGTGEQPQHF	TGTGCCAGCAGCCAAGGGACAGGGGAACAGCCCCAGCATTTT
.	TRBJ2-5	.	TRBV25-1	CASAPVLGAQYF	TGTGCCAGCGCACCCGTTTTGGGGGCCCAGTACTTC
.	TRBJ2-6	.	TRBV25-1	CASSEFSGANVLTF	TGTGCCAGCAGTGAATTCTCTGGGGCCAACGTCCTGACTTTC
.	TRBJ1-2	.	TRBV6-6	CASRLDGSDNYGYTF	TGTGCCAGCAGACTTGACGGCAGCGATAACTATGGCTACACCTTC
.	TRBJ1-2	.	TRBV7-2	CASSRRFSNYGYTF	TGTGCCAGCAGCCGCCGCTTCTCTAACTATGGCTACACCTTC
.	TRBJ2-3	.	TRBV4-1	CASSRDNTDTQYF	TGCGCCAGCAGCCGGGACAACACAGATACGCAGTATTTT
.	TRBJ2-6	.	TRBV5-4	CASSLTLFRGSGANVLTF	TGTGCCAGCAGCTTAACCCTGTTTAGGGGCTCTGGGGCCAACGTCCTGACTTTC
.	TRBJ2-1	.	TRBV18	CASSPIRGHNEQFF	TGTGCCAGCTCACCAATTCGCGGCCACAATGAGCAGTTCTTC
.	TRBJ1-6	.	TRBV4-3	CASSRKIRGGADNSPLHF	TGCGCCAGCAGCCGAAAGATTCGGGGGGGCGCCGATAATTCACCCCTCCACTTT
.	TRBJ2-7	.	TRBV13	CASSYRSGAKPYEQYF	TGTGCCAGCAGCTATCGGTCAGGGGCCAAACCCTACGAGCAGTACTTC
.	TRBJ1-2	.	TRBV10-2	CASSSVVGGGYTF	TGCGCCAGCAGCTCCGTAGTAGGCGGTGGCTACACCTTC
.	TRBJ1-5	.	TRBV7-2	CASSLDRNQPQHF	TGTGCCAGCAGCTTAGATCGCAATCAGCCCCAGCATTTT
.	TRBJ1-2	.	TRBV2	CASSEALLWQGSSRGSYTF	TGTGCCAGCAGTGAAGCGCTTCTGTGGCAGGGATCTTCCCGGGGAAGCTACACCTTC
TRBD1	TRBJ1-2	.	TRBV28	CASSFRTGSGYTF	TGTGCCAGCAGTTTCAGGACAGGGTCGGGCTACACCTTC
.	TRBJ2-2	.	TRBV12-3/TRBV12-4	CASSLSLTGELFF	TGTGCCAGCAGTTTGAGTCTTACCGGGGAGCTGTTTTTT
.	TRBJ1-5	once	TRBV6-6	CASQKESNQPQHF	TGTGCCAGCCAAAAGGAGAGCAATCAGCCCCAGCATTTT
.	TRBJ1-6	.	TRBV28	CASEGKFGTPLHF	TGTGCCAGCGAAGGCAAGTTCGGGACACCCCTCCACTTT
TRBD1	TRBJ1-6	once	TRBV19	CASSRTGENSPLHF	TGTGCCAGTAGCAGGACAGGGGAAAATTCACCCCTCCACTTT
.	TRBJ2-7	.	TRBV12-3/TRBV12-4	CASSFHSLEQYF	TGTGCCAGCAGTTTTCACAGTCTGGAGCAGTACTTC
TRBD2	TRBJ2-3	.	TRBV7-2	CASRTAGGQSDTQYF	TGTGCCAGCAGAACAGCGGGGGGACAATCAGATACGCAGTATTTT
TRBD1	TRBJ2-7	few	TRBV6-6	CASSKGQVPYEQYF	TGTGCCAGCAGTAAAGGACAGGTCCCCTACGAGCAGTACTTC
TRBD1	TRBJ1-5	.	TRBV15	CATSSGTGAEPQHF	TGTGCCACCAGCAGCGGGACAGGGGCAGAGCCCCAGCATTTT
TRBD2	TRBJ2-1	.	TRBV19	CASSWVAGVENEQFF	TGTGCCAGTAGTTGGGTAGCGGGAGTGGAAAATGAGCAGTTCTTC
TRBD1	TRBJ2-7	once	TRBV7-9	CASSTDRGEQYF	TGTGCCAGCAGCACCGACAGGGGTGAGCAGTACTTC
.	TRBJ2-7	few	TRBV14	CASSQDGVREQYF	TGTGCCAGCAGCCAAGATGGGGTACGAGAGCAGTACTTC
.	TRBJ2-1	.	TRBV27	CASSLSLLDPDNEQFF	TGTGCCAGCAGTTTATCGTTACTAGATCCGGACAATGAGCAGTTCTTC
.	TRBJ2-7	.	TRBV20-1	CSASDSRPSRDEQYF	TGCAGTGCTAGTGACTCCAGGCCGTCGAGAGACGAGCAGTACTTC
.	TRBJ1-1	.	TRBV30	CAWTRTAMNTEAFF	TGTGCCTGGACTCGGACGGCTATGAACACTGAAGCTTTCTTT
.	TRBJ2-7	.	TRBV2	CASGMGYYEQYF	TGTGCCAGCGGCATGGGATACTACGAGCAGTACTTC
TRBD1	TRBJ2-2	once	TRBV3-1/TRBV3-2	CASSPPGGRWTGELFF	TGTGCCAGCAGCCCTCCAGGGGGCAGATGGACCGGGGAGCTGTTTTTT
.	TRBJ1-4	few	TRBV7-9	CASSPSPAVVHEKLFF	TGTGCCAGCAGCCCCAGCCCGGCAGTGGTGCATGAAAAACTGTTTTTT
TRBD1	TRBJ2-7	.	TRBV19	CASSPTGSSYEQYF	TGTGCCAGTAGTCCGACAGGGTCCTCCTACGAGCAGTACTTC
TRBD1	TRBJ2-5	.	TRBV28	CASSLSGQGAWETQYF	TGTGCCAGCAGTTTATCGGGACAGGGGGCGTGGGAGACCCAGTACTTC
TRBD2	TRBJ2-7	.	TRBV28	CASSTRQGKGLAGAYEQYF	TGTGCCAGCAGTACCCGACAGGGGAAGGGACTAGCGGGAGCCTACGAGCAGTACTTC
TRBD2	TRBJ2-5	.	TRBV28	CASRQGLAGGGRETQYF	TGTGCCAGCAGACAAGGACTAGCGGGAGGGGGAAGGGAGACCCAGTACTTC
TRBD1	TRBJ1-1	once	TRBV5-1	CASSAQTGGNTEAFF	TGCGCCAGCAGCGCCCAGACAGGGGGGAACACTGAAGCTTTCTTT
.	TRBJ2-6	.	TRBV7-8	CASSLTSGANVLTF	TGTGCCAGCAGCCTAACCTCTGGGGCCAACGTCCTGACTTTC
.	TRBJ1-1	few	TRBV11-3	CASSLTVNTEAFF	TGTGCCAGCAGCTTAACTGTGAACACTGAAGCTTTCTTT
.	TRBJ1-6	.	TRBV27	CASSLTGSSYNSPLHF	TGTGCCAGCAGTTTAACAGGGAGCTCCTATAATTCACCCCTCCACTTT